Presented here are 30 T cell receptor beta chains from one specimen sequenced in a study of shared clonotypes between healthy human individuals (dated by TCRdb to the early 2020s). Receptors were amplified or captured by the immunoSEQ multiplex PCR assay. In TCRdb, the immuneACCESS table is reduced to in-frame sequences with V and J assigned. These tables do not hold every clone; where another copy was compared, an unresolved V gene accounts for under half, and the others remain unexplained. Present in this sample are approximately 1,000,000 clones, about four fifths of which were seen just once. The ten biggest clones cover about 0.52% of the sample. Sequenced: memory CD4+ T cells from PBMCs. This specimen's cell subset or site label, interpreted: CD45RA-negative fraction. The receptors derive from a man aged 18 to 29 in good health. Some clones in this sample may be carry-over from other donors' samples.

The rearrangement joins TRBV14 to TRBJ1-6; 10 nucleotides align to TRBD1. Unmatched junction bases numbered 3, after V lost 3 bases and J lost 7 bases. The CDR3 is made up of 15 amino acids. Germline CDR1 is SGHDN and CDR2 is FVKESK. This chain's CDR3 is CASSQGQGLNSPLHF. The DNA for the CDR3 is TGTGCCAGCAGCCAGGGACAGGGGTTAAATTCACCCCTCCACTTT. Using reference TRBV14 and TRBJ1-6 for the parts outside the CDR3, the full variable domain is EAGVTQFPSHSVIEKGQTVTLRCDPISGHDNLYWYRRVMGKEIKFLLHFVKESKQDESGMPNNRFLAERTGGTYSTLKVQPAELEDSGVYFCASSQGQGLNSPLHFGNGTRLTVT.

The chain uses TRBV7-9 and TRBJ1-3, with D possibly matching TRBD1 (6 bases). The V gene lost 1 base and the J gene lost 0 bases, with 7 bases spanning the gap. CDR3 size: 15 residues. Per the germline V gene, CDR1 is SEHNR and CDR2 is FQNEAQ (reference sequence). The CDR3 coding sequence is TGTGCCAGCAGCTTAGGACAGGCCTCTGGAAACACCATATATTTT. Translated, it gives CASSLGQASGNTIYF.

The chain combines TRBV28 with TRBJ1-2, with D uncertain. This CDR3 comprises 12 residues. Germline V gene sequence: CDR1 MDHEN, CDR2 SYDVKM. Between the trimmed V and J ends, which lost 3 bases and 5 bases, there was a span of 7 bases. CDR3 loop: CASSLGFYGYTF. The CDR3 DNA reads TGTGCCAGCAGTTTGGGTTTTTATGGCTACACCTTC.

CDR3 DNA: TGTGCCTGGAGTGATACAGGGTGGGCCCAGCCCCAGCATTTT. Protein product: CAWSDTGWAQPQHF. This rearrangement joins TRBV30 to TRBJ1-5, with a possible D match to TRBD1 (6 bases). The CDR3 extends over 14 amino acids. Germline lookup yields CDR1 GTSNPN and CDR2 SVGIG (reference sequence). V lost 1 base to trimming and J lost 7 bases, with 14 bases between them.

The rearrangement uses TRBV5-1 and TRBJ2-1; 7 bases match TRBD2. V lost 0 bases to trimming and J lost 8 bases; unmatched junction nucleotides: 14. CDR3 length: 17 amino acids. Germline loops: CDR1 SGHRS, CDR2 YFSETQ. Written as DNA, the CDR3 is TGCGCCAGCAGCTTGGCCAAGGATGCGGGAGTAAGGTATGAGCAGTTCTTC. Its protein is CASSLAKDAGVRYEQFF.

This clone has only one observation. The CDR3 sequence is CASSGGRSSKNLREQYF. The DNA of the CDR3 is TGTGCCAGTAGTGGGGGACGTTCCTCCAAAAACCTACGAGAGCAGTACTTC. The chain has TRBV19 and TRBJ2-7, with D perhaps given as TRBD1 or TRBD2 (5 bases each). CDR1 is LNHDA, CDR2 SQIVND, per germline (reference sequence). The CDR3 spans 17 residues. V lost 5 bases and J lost 7, with 27 bases in between. Together with reference TRBV19 and TRBJ2-7, the CDR3 gives the full variable domain: DGGITQSPKYLFRKEGQNVTLSCEQNLNHDAMYWYRQDPGQGLRLIYYSQIVNDFQKGDIAEGYSVSREKKESFPLTVTSAQKNPTAFYLCASSGGRSSKNLREQYFGPGTRLTVT.

This clone occurred many times. The V call is TRBV15, the J call TRBJ2-1, with a possible D match to TRBD2 (5 bases). The CDR3 contains 12 residues. The germline V gene has CDR1 LNHNV and CDR2 YYDKDF (reference sequence). With 0 bases removed from V and 13 bases from J, the gap between germline ends came to 10 bases. The CDR3 loop is CATSRDDGLQFF. The CDR3, as DNA: TGTGCCACCAGCAGAGATGACGGACTTCAGTTCTTC.

The chain is built from TRBV5-1 and TRBJ1-4; the D gene is possibly TRBD1 (6 bases). V shed 3 bases and J shed 2 bases, with 8 bases lying between them. The CDR3 extends over 14 amino acids. Germline CDR1 SGHRS, CDR2 YFSETQ. CDR3 nucleotides: TGCGCCAGCAGCTCGCAGGGGACTAATGAAAAACTGTTTTTT. It yields the protein CASSSQGTNEKLFF.

The chain carries TRBV10-3 and TRBJ2-1; TRBD2 agrees at 7 bases. From germline, CDR1 is ENHRY and CDR2 SYGVKD. Unmatched junction bases numbered 2, after V lost 3 bases and J lost 3 bases. The CDR3 length is 14 residues. CDR3 protein: CAISDGEGYNEQFF. CDR3 DNA: TGTGCCATCAGTGACGGGGAGGGCTACAATGAGCAGTTCTTC.

The gene calls are TRBV30 and TRBJ2-3; 7 bases fit TRBD2. CDR3 length: 14 residues. The ends lost 0 bases at V and 4 bases at J; junction bases unmatched: 4. Germline V gene data show CDR1 as GTSNPN and CDR2 as SVGIG (reference sequence). The DNA for the CDR3 is TGTGCCTGGAGTGTAGGGAGGGCCCCAGATACGCAGTATTTT. Its translation: CAWSVGRAPDTQYF.

This clone is a singleton in its sample. V gene TRBV6-6 combines with J gene TRBJ2-5; TRBD2 is a possible D gene (6 bases). The ends were cut back, 2 bases at V and 4 bases at J, with 11 bases in the middle. The CDR3 loop spans 14 amino acids. The germline CDR1 and CDR2 sequences are MNHNY and SVGAGI (reference sequence). CDR3 in DNA: TGTGCCAGCAGTTACGGGGGGATTACAGAGACCCAGTACTTC. The encoded protein is CASSYGGITETQYF.

The chain has TRBV6-5 and TRBJ1-2; D unclear. The CDR3 extends over 14 amino acids. The germline V gene encodes CDR1 MNHEY and CDR2 SVGAGI. V dropped 6 bases and J dropped 2 bases, with 13 bases sitting between them. The CDR3 coding sequence is TGTGCCAGCAGACTTTATGAAGGGAACTATGGCTACACCTTC. It translates to CASRLYEGNYGYTF.

Notes on this clone: At one end the junction does not follow the germline gene, possibly because of a read error. V usage is TRBV2 and J usage is TRBJ2-7, with D tentatively TRBD1 (5 bases). The CDR3 contains 10 residues. The germline V gene encodes CDR1 SNHLY and CDR2 FYNNEI. The DNA of the CDR3 is TGTGCCAGCAGTGAACCCTCCAGGGACTTC. The encoded protein is CASSEPSRDF.

This chain connects TRBV29-1 to TRBJ2-3, with D uncertain. The germline V gene has CDR1 SQVTM and CDR2 ANQGSEA. The CDR3 is made up of 13 amino acids. V was pared by 6 bases and J by 2 bases, with 12 bases between. As DNA, the CDR3 is TGCAGCGTCCTCACATCGAACACAGATACGCAGTATTTT. Translation gives CSVLTSNTDTQYF.

This clone has a handful of counts. Different DNA sequences within this sample yield the same CDR3. This rearrangement joins TRBV5-1 to TRBJ2-7, with D unclear. Germline-derived CDR1 and CDR2 are SGHRS and YFSETQ. The length of the CDR3 is 15 residues. V was pared by 0 bases and J by 2 bases, with 12 bases between. The DNA for the CDR3 is TGCGCCAGCAGCTTGGTAGCCTCGGGCACCTACGAGCAGTACTTC. Translation: CASSLVASGTYEQYF. The full variable domain, in which reference TRBV5-1 and TRBJ2-7 provide the parts outside the CDR3, is KAGVTQTPRYLIKTRGQQVTLSCSPISGHRSVSWYQQTPGQGLQFLFEYFSETQRNKGNFPGRFSGRQFSNSRSEMNVSTLELGDSALYLCASSLVASGTYEQYFGPGTRLTVT.

V and J are TRBV29-1 and TRBJ2-1, with TRBD1 as a possible D gene (6 bases). This CDR3 has 14 amino acids. Germline V CDR1 and CDR2: SQVTM, ANQGSEA. Trimming removed 6 bases from V and 2 bases from J, with 14 bases in between. The CDR3 loop is CSVIRDTTYNEQFF. CDR3 sequence (DNA): TGCAGCGTCATTCGGGACACCACCTACAATGAGCAGTTCTTC.

The chain joins TRBV7-6 to TRBJ2-2; maybe TRBD2 (6 bases). The germline gives CDR1 SGHVS, CDR2 FNYEAQ. The CDR3 extends over 16 amino acids. V was trimmed by 5 bases and J by 2 bases, leaving 15 bases between them. In DNA form, the CDR3 reads TGTGCCAGCAGCCGAAGCCCGACTAGAAACACCGGGGAGCTGTTTTTT. It encodes CASSRSPTRNTGELFF. Full variable domain (rest looked up from reference TRBV7-6 and TRBJ2-2): GAGVSQSPRYKVTKRGQDVALRCDPISGHVSLYWYRQALGQGPEFLTYFNYEAQQDKSGLPNDRFSAERPEGSISTLTIQRTEQRDSAMYRCASSRSPTRNTGELFFGEGSRLTVL.

The chain joins TRBV19 to TRBJ2-7; D not resolved. The V gene's germline CDR1 is LNHDA and CDR2 SQIVND (reference sequence). V lost 3 bases, J lost 2 bases, and 8 bases lay in between. The CDR3 spans 13 residues. CDR3 residues: CASSMAAAYEQYF. The DNA of the CDR3 is TGTGCCAGTAGTATGGCTGCTGCCTACGAGCAGTACTTC.

This clone was picked up one time. The J gene is TRBJ2-3, the V gene TRBV2; 7 bases map to TRBD1. The germline V gene encodes CDR1 SNHLY and CDR2 FYNNEI. V shed 6 bases, J shed 3 bases, and the junction held 9 bases outside the gene matches. The CDR3 is 15 amino acids. The CDR3 nucleotides read TGTGCCAGCAGCTCCCGGGACAGACAAACAGATACGCAGTATTTT. It yields the protein CASSSRDRQTDTQYF.

This clone was recorded only once. CDR3 nucleotides: TGCGCCAGCAGCCGGACAGGTTACACCGGGGAGCTGTTTTTT. It encodes CASSRTGYTGELFF. The V and J genes are TRBV4-1 and TRBJ2-2; 7 bases are shared with TRBD1. This CDR3 has 14 amino acids. Trimming removed 4 bases from V and 3 bases from J; junction bases left unmatched: 2. CDR1 and CDR2 (germline): MGHRA, YSYEKL.

This clone was counted once. This chain connects TRBV11-2 to TRBJ1-1; D not certain. Between the trimmed V and J ends, which lost 6 bases and 1 base, there was a span of 9 bases. CDR3 length equals 13 residues. Per germline, CDR1 SGHAT and CDR2 FQNNGV. CDR3 loop: CASRKVSNTEAFF. The CDR3 nucleotides are TGTGCCAGCAGGAAGGTATCGAACACTGAAGCTTTCTTT. The variable domain in full, completed from reference TRBV11-2 and TRBJ1-1, reads EAGVAQSPRYKIIEKRQSVAFWCNPISGHATLYWYQQILGQGPKLLIQFQNNGVVDDSQLPKDRFSAERLKGVDSTLKIQPAKLEDSAVYLCASRKVSNTEAFFGQGTRLTVV.

The chain employs TRBV6-5 and TRBJ1-1; D remains ambiguous. In germline, CDR1 is MNHEY, CDR2 SVGAGI. This CDR3 has 14 amino acids. With 8 bases removed from V and 5 bases from J, the gap between germline ends came to 18 bases. CDR3 sequence (DNA): TGTGCCAGCTACTTGGCCGGAGGTACTACTGAAGCTTTCTTT. It specifies CASYLAGGTTEAFF.

This chain uses TRBV11-3 with TRBJ2-3; 9 bases are a match to TRBD2. V trimming: 4 bases; J trimming: 2 bases; junction bases outside the gene matches: 10. Per the germline V gene, CDR1 is SGHNT and CDR2 is YENEEA. The CDR3 runs to 17 residues. CDR3 DNA: TGTGCCAGCAGCTGGGGCCTGGCGGGAGGGACCACAGATACGCAGTATTTT. The encoded protein is CASSWGLAGGTTDTQYF. The full variable domain, rest sourced from reference TRBV11-3 and TRBJ2-3, is EAGVVQSPRYKIIEKKQPVAFWCNPISGHNTLYWYLQNLGQGPELLIRYENEEAVDDSQLPKDRFSAERLKGVDSTLKIQPAELGDSAVYLCASSWGLAGGTTDTQYFGPGTRLTVL.

This chain connects TRBV28 to TRBJ1-3, with D possibly matching TRBD1 (6 bases). V was shortened by 3 bases and J by 3 bases, with 12 bases between the two germline ends. Germline CDR1 MDHEN, CDR2 SYDVKM. This CDR3 is 15 amino acids long. The CDR3 here is CASSFWGANGNTIYF. The CDR3, as DNA: TGTGCCAGCAGTTTTTGGGGGGCGAATGGAAACACCATATATTTT.

The gene calls are TRBV5-1 and TRBJ2-5; no firm D call. Trimming took off 1 base at V and 1 base at J, with 8 bases between the two ends. Germline CDR1 SGHRS, CDR2 YFSETQ. The CDR3 runs 14 residues. The CDR3 sequence is CASSLKGFQETQYF. The DNA for the CDR3 is TGCGCCAGCAGCTTGAAGGGCTTCCAAGAGACCCAGTACTTC. Full variable domain (outside the CDR3, taken from reference TRBV5-1 and TRBJ2-5): KAGVTQTPRYLIKTRGQQVTLSCSPISGHRSVSWYQQTPGQGLQFLFEYFSETQRNKGNFPGRFSGRQFSNSRSEMNVSTLELGDSALYLCASSLKGFQETQYFGPGTRLLVL.

This clone was observed a single time. The identical CDR3 is also encoded by other nucleotide sequences in the sample. V gene TRBV7-3 combines with J gene TRBJ2-3; no firm D call. CDR3 length equals 12 residues. The V and J ends lost 4 bases and 3 bases respectively, with 5 bases between them. CDR1 is SGHTA, CDR2 FQGTGA, per germline. The DNA for the CDR3 is TGTGCCAGCAGCTCTAGTACAGATACGCAGTATTTT. Its translation is CASSSSTDTQYF.

The chain links TRBV5-4 to TRBJ2-2; 9 bases fit TRBD2. V shed 5 bases, J shed 1 base, and the junction held 0 bases outside the gene matches. This CDR3 is 14 amino acids long. CDR1 and CDR2 (germline): SGHNT, YYREEE (reference sequence). The CDR3 loop is CASRAGGNTGELFF. Written as DNA, the CDR3 is TGTGCCAGCAGAGCGGGAGGGAACACCGGGGAGCTGTTTTTT.

This chain connects TRBV6-5 to TRBJ2-5; perhaps TRBD1 as D (6 bases). V dropped 4 bases and J dropped 5 bases, with 14 bases sitting between them. Germline CDR1 and CDR2: MNHEY and SVGAGI. The CDR3 contains 14 residues. CDR3 sequence: CASSLTGWRETQYF. CDR3 nucleotides: TGTGCCAGCAGTTTAACAGGGTGGCGGGAGACCCAGTACTTC.

The chain recombines TRBV21-1 with TRBJ2-1; the DNA was not compared with TRBD2, the D call given in the table. TRBV21-1 is a listed pseudogene. This CDR3 has 16 residues. CDR3 sequence: CASSSSGTSGSNEQFF. The CDR3 nucleotides read TGTGCCAGCAGCAGCTCCGGGACTAGCGGGAGCAATGAGCAGTTCTTC.

V gene TRBV18 combines with J gene TRBJ1-4; the D is unclear. Germline loops: CDR1 KGHSH, CDR2 LQKENI. V lost 4 bases and J 3 bases, leaving 6 bases between the germline ends. The CDR3 spans 13 residues. This CDR3 reads CASSLAPNEKLFF. The DNA for the CDR3 is TGTGCCAGCTCACTCGCCCCTAATGAAAAACTGTTTTTT.